This T cell receptor (beta chain) is drawn from a study of long-term antiretroviral therapy in people with HIV. Runs used v3.0 of the immunoSEQ assay and were done at survey level. The data were produced by immunoSEQ multiplex PCR, yet TCRdb's version contains in-frame clones alone and is incomplete. The sample lists around 25,000 clones; roughly nine tenths were seen once. Study-wide results and caveats: The clones with expansion before ART were dominant in the repertoire at all time points. Post-treatment diversity went higher with ART but stayed below transplant donor controls. Narrower CDR3 length ranges marked HIV repertoires relative to controls. Blood, drawn from the mid-2000s to the late 2010s, may reflect older ART regimens.

Germline V gene sequence: CDR1 LNHDA, CDR2 SQIVND (reference sequence). V lost 8 bases and J 2 bases, leaving 15 bases between the germline ends. The CDR3 has 14 amino acids. Comment on this clone: Its antigen remains unknown.

Here the sequenced sample was unsorted PBMCs, taken 1.9 years after starting antiretroviral therapy. The chain joins TRBV19 to TRBJ1-2; TRBD1 might be the D (6 bases). The receptor was derived from a young woman with HIV. The CDR3 spells CASGGGDKNYGYTF. The CDR3 DNA is TGTGCCAGTGGAGGGGGAGATAAGAACTATGGCTACACCTTC.